The rows below give T cell receptor beta chains drawn from one sample of a study of brain T cells in children with intractable seizures. The table came from immunoSEQ multiplex PCR; TCRdb's copy has only in-frame clones and leaves some out. The sample contains hundreds of thousands of clones, roughly 93% of which appear only once. Specimen: peripheral blood, collected less than 6 months after surgery. The receptors were sampled from a boy under two years old with tuberous sclerosis and intractable seizures. Each CDR3 is given with its conserved first and last residue. D genes are given only for firm matches. Clone size, where shown, is once, few, many, or a class for clones that have expanded.

V gene	clone size	J gene	D gene	CDR3 DNA	CDR3 protein
TRBV29-1	.	TRBJ1-2	TRBD1	TGCAGCGTTGATGAGGGGGCTGGTGGCTACACCTTC	CSVDEGAGGYTF
TRBV7-9	.	TRBJ2-7	TRBD1	TGTGCCAGCAGCCAACAGGGGGCCCTGGGCTCCTACGAGCAGTACTTC	CASSQQGALGSYEQYF
TRBV12-3/TRBV12-4	.	TRBJ1-2	.	TGTGCCAGCAGTTTATCGGCTGCCTATGGCTACACCTTC	CASSLSAAYGYTF
TRBV6-1	.	TRBJ1-3	.	TGTGCCAGCAGTGAAGTGGTAGACACCATATATTTT	CASSEVVDTIYF
TRBV30	.	TRBJ2-2	.	TGTGCCTGGAGAACGGACACCAACACCGGGGAGCTGTTTTTT	CAWRTDTNTGELFF
TRBV6-5	.	TRBJ1-1	.	TGTGCCAGCAGTTTTCAGTGGGAGAACACTGAAGCTTTCTTT	CASSFQWENTEAFF
TRBV19	.	TRBJ2-5	TRBD1	TGTGCCAGTAGTCGGGACAGATATCAAGAGACCCAGTACTTC	CASSRDRYQETQYF
TRBV19	.	TRBJ1-2	TRBD1	TGTGCCAGTAGCCAAATCCCAGGGGGTTCTTATGGCTACACCTTC	CASSQIPGGSYGYTF
TRBV12-3/TRBV12-4	.	TRBJ1-2	TRBD1	TGTGCCAGCAATCGACAGGGGAATACTGGCTACACCTTC	CASNRQGNTGYTF
TRBV2	once	TRBJ1-2	.	TGTGCCAGCAGCGCAGCCGCCGGAGGCTTCCAGAGGGGCTACACCTTC	CASSAAAGGFQRGYTF
TRBV3-1/TRBV3-2	once	TRBJ2-7	.	TGTGCCAGCAGCCATGGGGACAACGAGCAGTACTTC	CASSHGDNEQYF
TRBV19	.	TRBJ2-1	TRBD2	TGTGCCAGTAATGATGCCGGGACTAGCGCCGGTGAGCAGTTCTTC	CASNDAGTSAGEQFF
TRBV5-8	.	TRBJ1-2	.	TGTGCCAGCAGCTTGGGGGGAACACTTGGCTACACCTTC	CASSLGGTLGYTF
TRBV4-1	once	TRBJ1-1	.	TGCGCCAGCAGCCAAGATTGGACAGCCGGTAGTGAAGCTTTCTTT	CASSQDWTAGSEAFF
TRBV2	.	TRBJ2-7	.	TGTGCCAGCAGTGAAGCTGGCTTGGGGGAGCAGTACTTC	CASSEAGLGEQYF
TRBV10-2	.	TRBJ2-7	TRBD2	TGCGCCAGCAGTGAGTCGCCTAGCGGCAACTACGAGCAGTACTTC	CASSESPSGNYEQYF
TRBV28	.	TRBJ2-2	.	TGTGCCAGCAGCGCCTCGGGGGCCGGGGAGCTGTTTTTT	CASSASGAGELFF
TRBV6-5	.	TRBJ2-7	.	TGTGCCAGCAGTTACCCGGGACTCCAGAACTACGAGCAGTACTTC	CASSYPGLQNYEQYF
TRBV5-4	.	TRBJ2-1	.	TGTGCCAGCAGCTTACGGGGACTTCTCAATGAGCAGTTCTTC	CASSLRGLLNEQFF
TRBV5-1	.	TRBJ2-5	.	TGCGCCAGCAGCCCGGGCACTAGCCAAGAGACCCAGTACTTC	CASSPGTSQETQYF
TRBV11-3	.	TRBJ2-1	TRBD1	TGTGCCAGCAGCTTATCGGGACAGTACAATGAGCAGTTCTTC	CASSLSGQYNEQFF
TRBV6-5	.	TRBJ1-4	TRBD1	TGTGCCAGCAGTTACTCGAAACAGGGGGGCGAAAAACTGTTTTTT	CASSYSKQGGEKLFF
TRBV30	.	TRBJ2-1	.	TGTGCCTGGAGTGTAATCATTCACAATGAGCAGTTCTTC	CAWSVIIHNEQFF
TRBV4-1	.	TRBJ2-5	TRBD1	TGCGCCAGCAGCCAGGAACCTAACAGGGGGGAAGTAGAGACCCAGTACTTC	CASSQEPNRGEVETQYF
TRBV2	.	TRBJ1-5	.	TGTGCCAGCAGTGAAGGGGGGCCCTATCAGCCCCAGCATTTT	CASSEGGPYQPQHF
TRBV20-1	.	TRBJ1-2	.	TGCAGTGCTAGTCGGGCAGAATATGGCTACACCTTC	CSASRAEYGYTF
TRBV12-3/TRBV12-4	.	TRBJ2-2	.	TGTGCCAGCAGTATTAGGGGGTCCGGGGAGCTGTTTTTT	CASSIRGSGELFF
TRBV11-3	.	TRBJ2-5	.	TGTGCCAGCAGCTTAGTTTCGGACTACCAAGAGACCCAGTACTTC	CASSLVSDYQETQYF
TRBV7-3	.	TRBJ2-2	TRBD2	TGTGCCAGCAGCCGGACTAGCGGGGGGGCCGGGGAGCTGTTTTTT	CASSRTSGGAGELFF
TRBV15	.	TRBJ1-2	.	TGTGCCACCAGCAGAGAAGCAACTAACTATGGCTACACCTTC	CATSREATNYGYTF
TRBV19	.	TRBJ1-3	.	TGTGCCACCGGGCTTCGGGGCCCTGGAAACACCATATATTTT	CATGLRGPGNTIYF
TRBV5-6	.	TRBJ2-5	TRBD2	TGTGCCAGCAGCTGGGGGACTAGCGGGGGGGCCCAAGAGACCCAGTACTTC	CASSWGTSGGAQETQYF
TRBV6-5	.	TRBJ1-5	TRBD1	TGTGCCAGCAGCTTGACAGGGGGTGATCAGCCCCAGCATTTT	CASSLTGGDQPQHF